This T cell receptor beta chain came from a study of regulatory T cells in long-lasting Graves disease. The study, taken as a whole, reports: Comparison showed that persistent patients shared more public clonotypes (roughly 2,500) than new patients (around 1,000).

According to the study, TCR beta libraries were built with iRepertoire HTBI primers and CDR3-region Arm-PCR. How the authors handled the data: Sequenced samples collectively carried 62 TRBV and some 15 TRBJ segments. In TCRdb, the multiplex PCR reads were re-called with MiXCR into one record per CDR3 protein. The V and J calls and clone size come from TCRdb's table, not from the authors' own analysis. The sample lists fewer than 600,000 distinct CDR3 sequences, approximately 22% seen once, with about an eighth in the top ten. The sample's time point: persistent/refractory GD, antithyroid drugs over 5 years with positive TRAb. The TCR library used RNA extracted from PBMCs. Graves' disease diagnoses used American Thyroid Association guidelines. At least ten counts were recorded for this clonotype. Its antigen is not known. The V end lost 3 bases, the J end lost 0 bases, and 9 bases lay between the germline ends. This CDR3 region has 15 residues.

Sample: peripheral blood mononuclear cells (PBMCs), taken when the disease was refractory, from a patient treated with antithyroid drugs. The clonotype was recovered from a female donor with Graves disease. The rearrangement links TRBV12-3 or TRBV12-4 to TRBJ1-5; D is unresolved. The CDR3 is CASSLSWNSNQPQHF. CDR3 coding DNA: TGTGCCAGCAGTTTGAGTTGGAATAGCAATCAGCCCCAGCATTTT.